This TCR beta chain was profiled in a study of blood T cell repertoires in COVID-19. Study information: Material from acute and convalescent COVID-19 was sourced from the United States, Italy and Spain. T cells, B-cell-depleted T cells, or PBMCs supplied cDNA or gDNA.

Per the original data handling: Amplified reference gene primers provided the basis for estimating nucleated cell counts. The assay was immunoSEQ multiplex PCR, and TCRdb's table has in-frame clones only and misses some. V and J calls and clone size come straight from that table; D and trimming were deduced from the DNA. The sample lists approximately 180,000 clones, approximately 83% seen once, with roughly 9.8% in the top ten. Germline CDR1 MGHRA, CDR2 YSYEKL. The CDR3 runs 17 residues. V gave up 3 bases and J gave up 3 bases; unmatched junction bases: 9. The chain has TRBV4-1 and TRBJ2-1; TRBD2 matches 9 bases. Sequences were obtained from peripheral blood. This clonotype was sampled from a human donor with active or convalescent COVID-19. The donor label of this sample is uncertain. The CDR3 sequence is CASSQRGGQAVYNEQFF. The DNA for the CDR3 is TGCGCCAGCAGCCAGCGGGGGGGGCAAGCCGTCTACAATGAGCAGTTCTTC.